The clone carrying this T cell receptor (beta chain) appeared a single time. The sample originates from a study of technical replicates of blood from a handful of donors. Profiled with immunoSEQ multiplex PCR; TCRdb holds only in-frame clones, not every one. The repertoire holds 70,000 to 90,000 clones, with approximately 90% as singletons. From germline, CDR1 is ENHRY and CDR2 SYGVKD. This CDR3 is built from 16 residues. Deletions cut 2 bases from V and 0 bases from J, with 13 bases between. Sequencing was done on a sample of T cells isolated from PBMCs. This sequence joins TRBV10-3 and TRBJ1-2; D might be TRBD1 (6 bases). The TCR comes from a human donor in good health. The CDR3 DNA sequence: TGTGCCATCAGTGAGGGCGAGGACAGAACTAACTATGGCTACACCTTC. This encodes CAISEGEDRTNYGYTF.